The present entry profiles one T cell receptor beta chain with its context. Its antigen is as yet unknown. The data are from a study of OX40 agonist ivuxolimab in advanced cancers. Study-level background: Melanoma, hepatocellular carcinoma, head and neck or renal cell cancer occurred in dose-escalation patients.

The protocol was immunoSEQ multiplex PCR, while the TCRdb copy is restricted to in-frame clones and leaves out a portion. The data hold over 50,000 clones, with 70% to 90% observed a single time. Blood sampling was done at baseline, cycle 4 day 1, and cycle 7 day 1. V was clipped by 6 bases and J by 0 bases; unmatched bases: 4. The CDR3 is 14 amino acids. Germline-derived CDR1 and CDR2 are SNHLY and FYNNEI. Whole-study results and caveats: Nonresponders included some who also had low normalized T-cell clonal expansion. Patients with a partial response at 0.1-3.0 mg/kg had among the lowest clonal expansion.

The source of this sequence is an adult with an advanced solid tumor such as melanoma, head and neck, liver or kidney cancer. The sequencing here drew on CD4+ or CD8+ T cells sorted from blood, taken in a trial of the OX40 agonist ivuxolimab. The genes are TRBV2 and TRBJ1-2; 7 nucleotides agree with TRBD1. In nucleotides, the CDR3 is TGTGCCAGCAGCGGGACAGCTCCTAACTATGGCTACACCTTC. This translates into CASSGTAPNYGYTF.